Listed below are T cell receptor beta chains from one sample, sequenced in a study of blood T cell repertoires in COVID-19. Sequencing was performed with immunoSEQ multiplex PCR; in TCRdb, only in-frame clones are kept and a portion is missing. The sample has over 250,000 clones, roughly 80% seen once; the top ten hold around 3.9%. The specimen sequenced was PBMCs or T cells enriched from blood (not recorded which). All receptors derive from a man younger than 45 with acute COVID-19. Each CDR3 is given with its conserved first and last residue. The order of the fields is CDR3 protein, CDR3 DNA, clone size, V gene, J gene, D gene, CDR3 length. D genes are given only for firm matches. Expanded clones get a size class; other rows say once, few or many, or leave the size out.

CDR3: CASSLGQGPTEAFF
DNA: TGTGCCAGCAGCTTAGGACAGGGGCCCACTGAAGCTTTCTTT
size: NA
V: TRBV3-1/TRBV3-2
J: TRBJ1-1
D: TRBD1
length: 14

CDR3: CASSPSGTGGFYEQFF
DNA: TGTGCCAGCTCACCTTCCGGGACAGGGGGTTTCTATGAGCAGTTCTTC
size: NA
V: TRBV18
J: TRBJ2-1
D: TRBD1
length: 16

CDR3: CASSSRVEDKNIQYF
DNA: TGTGCCAGCAGCTCTAGGGTGGAGGACAAAAACATTCAGTACTTC
size: NA
V: TRBV11-2
J: TRBJ2-4
D: NA
length: 15

CDR3: CASSSLDRVSQDTQYF
DNA: TGTGCCAGCAGCTCCCTGGACAGGGTGTCCCAAGATACGCAGTATTTT
size: NA
V: TRBV5-1
J: TRBJ2-3
D: TRBD1
length: 16

CDR3: CATSDSSAGGFGYTF
DNA: TGTGCCACCAGTGATTCCTCGGCAGGGGGCTTTGGCTACACCTTC
size: NA
V: TRBV24-1
J: TRBJ1-2
D: TRBD1
length: 15

CDR3: CAISDGGGTDTQYF
DNA: TGTGCCATCAGTGATGGCGGGGGCACAGATACGCAGTATTTT
size: NA
V: TRBV10-3
J: TRBJ2-3
D: NA
length: 14

CDR3: CASSMGQGNGYTF
DNA: TGTGCCAGTAGTATGGGACAGGGTAATGGCTACACCTTC
size: once
V: TRBV19
J: TRBJ1-2
D: TRBD1
length: 13

CDR3: CASSLGAGGIHSPLHF
DNA: TGTGCCAGCAGCTTAGGGGCAGGGGGGATTCATTCACCCCTCCACTTT
size: NA
V: TRBV7-6
J: TRBJ1-6
D: TRBD1
length: 16

CDR3: CASERTGGFYGYTF
DNA: TGTGCCAGCGAGAGAACAGGGGGCTTCTATGGCTACACCTTC
size: once
V: TRBV2
J: TRBJ1-2
D: TRBD1
length: 14

CDR3: CATSKTEQPQHF
DNA: TGTGCCACCAGCAAGACGGAGCAGCCCCAGCATTTT
size: NA
V: TRBV15
J: TRBJ1-5
D: NA
length: 12

CDR3: CASSLNSGTGNTIYF
DNA: TGTGCCAGCAGCTTAAATAGCGGGACTGGAAACACCATATATTTT
size: NA
V: TRBV7-3
J: TRBJ1-3
D: NA
length: 15

CDR3: CASRGVNTEAFF
DNA: TGTGCCAGCAGAGGGGTAAACACTGAAGCTTTCTTT
size: NA
V: TRBV3-1/TRBV3-2
J: TRBJ1-1
D: NA
length: 12

CDR3: CASSETGFEEKLFF
DNA: TGTGCCAGCAGTGAGACAGGGTTCGAGGAAAAACTGTTTTTT
size: NA
V: TRBV6-1
J: TRBJ1-4
D: TRBD1
length: 14

CDR3: CASIKGGGNTIYF
DNA: TGTGCCAGCATAAAAGGGGGTGGAAACACCATATATTTT
size: NA
V: TRBV6-5
J: TRBJ1-3
D: NA
length: 13

CDR3: CASSQEAGTGNGYTF
DNA: TGTGCCAGCAGCCAAGAAGCTGGGACAGGGAATGGCTACACCTTC
size: NA
V: TRBV3-1/TRBV3-2
J: TRBJ1-2
D: TRBD1
length: 15

CDR3: CASSEGVYAGALGYTF
DNA: TGTGCCAGCAGTGAGGGGGTGTATGCGGGGGCGCTTGGCTACACCTTC
size: NA
V: TRBV6-1
J: TRBJ1-2
D: NA
length: 16

CDR3: CASSAGQPRAGNTIYF
DNA: TGTGCCAGCAGCGCGGGACAGCCTCGAGCTGGAAACACCATATATTTT
size: NA
V: TRBV7-9
J: TRBJ1-3
D: TRBD1
length: 16

CDR3: CASRLRAGQPQHF
DNA: TGTGCCAGCAGGCTGCGGGCGGGCCAGCCCCAGCATTTT
size: NA
V: TRBV12-3/TRBV12-4
J: TRBJ1-5
D: NA
length: 13

CDR3: CASSGGQGNLQPQHF
DNA: TGTGCCAGCAGCGGGGGACAGGGAAATTTACAGCCCCAGCATTTT
size: NA
V: TRBV6-5
J: TRBJ1-5
D: TRBD1
length: 15

CDR3: CASSYSFDRQSAFF
DNA: TGTGCCAGCAGTTACTCGTTCGATCGACAGTCGGCTTTCTTT
size: NA
V: TRBV6-2/TRBV6-3
J: TRBJ1-1
D: NA
length: 14

CDR3: CASSLSNRGHGDTDTQYF
DNA: TGTGCCAGCAGTTTATCCAACAGGGGGCATGGAGATACAGATACGCAGTATTTT
size: NA
V: TRBV28
J: TRBJ2-3
D: TRBD1
length: 18

CDR3: CASSYEAGQPQHF
DNA: TGTGCCAGCAGTTACGAAGCAGGCCAGCCCCAGCATTTT
size: NA
V: TRBV12-3/TRBV12-4
J: TRBJ1-5
D: NA
length: 13

CDR3: CASSLAAGGWSSNQPQHF
DNA: TGTGCCAGCAGCTTAGCGGCAGGGGGCTGGTCCAGCAATCAGCCCCAGCATTTT
size: few
V: TRBV7-6
J: TRBJ1-5
D: TRBD1
length: 18